This T cell receptor (beta chain) was sequenced in a study of blood T cell repertoires in COVID-19. The CDR3 length is 14 residues. Germline CDR1 and CDR2: SGHRS and YFSETQ. V was shortened by 2 bases and J by 0 bases, with 9 bases between the two germline ends. Produced via immunoSEQ multiplex PCR; TCRdb's table is partial and in-frame only. This sample carries about 210,000 clones, around 80% of them seen once, and the ten largest clones take roughly 13%. This TCR was sampled from a human donor in a cohort sampled during active COVID-19. The rearrangement links TRBV5-1 to TRBJ2-7, with a tentative D call TRBD1 (6 bases). Sequenced input: peripheral blood. CDR3 nucleotides: TGCGCCAGCAGCTTAGACAGGAGCTCCTACGAGCAGTACTTC. Amino acids: CASSLDRSSYEQYF.